The sequence of this T cell receptor (beta chain) was determined in a study of cytomegalovirus exposure and HLA in healthy donors. General study points: Rare TCR sequences predominated, though certain public TCRs were found in many donors.

This clone has only one observation. Its antigen remains unknown. Amplification used 60 Vbeta primers and 13 Jbeta primers. Repertoires were generated with immunoSEQ multiplex PCR, while TCRdb's copy carries only in-frame clones and drops some. Counted here are about 90,000 clones, 67% occurring once; the ten biggest clones make up roughly 2.2%. In germline, CDR1 is SQVTM, CDR2 ANQGSEA. The CDR3 contains 12 residues. J was trimmed by 4 bases and V by 7 bases; bases with no gene match: 6. This clonotype was sampled from a man between 25 and 39 years old in good health and CMV-seronegative. The specimen sequenced was PBMCs. The rearrangement joins TRBV29-1 to TRBJ1-1; TRBD1 agrees at 7 bases. The CDR3 nucleotides are TGCAGCGCCGGAAGGGGGCTCACTGAAGCTTTCTTT. Protein sequence: CSAGRGLTEAFF.